This entry describes one TCR beta chain. The data were obtained in a study of blood T cell repertoires in COVID-19. Study-wide background: From T cells, B-cell-depleted T cells, or PBMCs came the material, which was cDNA or gDNA.

Original methodology: Counts of nucleated cells, estimated from reference gene primer amplification, were obtained. The protocol was immunoSEQ multiplex PCR, while the TCRdb copy is restricted to in-frame clones and leaves out a portion. D and trimming were read from the DNA, whereas the V and J calls and clone size are those reported in that table. In the table there are over 70,000 clones, 90% of which are singletons. Germline V gene lookup returns CDR1 ENHRY and CDR2 SYGVKD. Trimming took 6 bases from V and 1 from J, leaving 5 bases between them. The CDR3 spans 12 residues. The chain combines TRBV10-3 with TRBJ2-3, with D unclear. The receptor was isolated from a man aged 18 to 30 with COVID-19, enrolled during active disease. The sample comprised peripheral blood. CDR3 in DNA: TGTGCCATCAGGGGCCGCACAGATACGCAGTATTTT. Encoded protein: CAIRGRTDTQYF.